The 8 T cell receptor beta chains in this list originate from one sample, sequenced in a study of T cells in Graves' hyperthyroidism and ophthalmopathy. TCR beta CDR3 regions were amplified from RNA. In the first-round RT-PCR of the TCR CDR3, the HTBI primer set was used. TCRdb used MiXCR to reprocess the multiplex PCR reads, holding one entry per CDR3 protein. The profile shows under 300,000 distinct CDR3 sequences, 13% of them singletons. The material sequenced was blood. The origin of the receptors is a woman between 25 and 40 years old with Graves' hyperthyroidism that later progressed to Graves' ophthalmopathy.

Many counts were recorded for this clonotype. V is TRBV27 and J is TRBJ2-3; no clear D. Germline assignment: CDR1 MNHEY and CDR2 SMNVEV (reference sequence). Trimming pared 10 bases from V and 2 bases from J, leaving 10 bases between. The length of the CDR3 is 12 residues. The CDR3 region has the DNA TGTGCCATCACCCTTCTCACAGATACGCAGTATTTT. Its protein product is CAITLLTDTQYF.

The sample holds many counts of this clonotype. This chain links TRBV18 with TRBJ1-1; maybe TRBD1 (5 bases). CDR1 is KGHSH and CDR2 is LQKENI in the germline V gene. Trimming took off 3 bases at V and 3 bases at J, with 14 bases between the two ends. The CDR3 is 15 amino acids. In DNA, the CDR3 is TGTGCCAGCTCACCGATGGAGGGGATGGACACTGAAGCTTTCTTT. Residues: CASSPMEGMDTEAFF.

This clonotype was detected a few times. The V gene is TRBV6-6, the J gene TRBJ2-3; TRBD2 matches at 8 bases. Germline loops: CDR1 MNHNY, CDR2 SVGAGI (reference sequence). This CDR3 spans 16 amino acids. V was clipped by 0 bases and J by 5 bases; unmatched bases: 7. CDR3 bases: TGTGCCAGCAGTTACTCAGAGCGGGAGTGGGGAGATACGCAGTATTTT. This sequence encodes CASSYSEREWGDTQYF.

This clonotype has more than one count but fewer than ten. The rearrangement uses TRBV6-5 and TRBJ2-5; D is possibly TRBD1 or TRBD2 (5 bases each). V was cut by 2 bases and J by 4 bases, with 14 bases left in between. The germline V gene encodes CDR1 MNHEY and CDR2 SVGAGI. This CDR3 region has 15 residues. The CDR3 DNA follows: TGTGCCAGCAGTTACCCCTCAGAGGGACGAGAGACCCAGTACTTC. Translated: CASSYPSEGRETQYF.

This clonotype was counted many times. An end of the junction differs from the germline gene, which may be a read error. The chain is built from TRBV6-1 and TRBJ1-5, with 8 bases identical to TRBD1. This CDR3 has 14 residues. CDR1 MNHNS and CDR2 SASEGT come from the germline V gene. CDR3 in DNA: TGTGCCAGCTGTGACAGGGGTGGCAATCAGCCCCAGCATTTT. Encoded protein: CASCDRGGNQPQHF.

This clonotype has at least ten counts. The V call is TRBV12-3 or TRBV12-4, the J call TRBJ2-1; D is possibly TRBD2 (6 bases). The germline V and J ends were trimmed by 5 bases and 6 bases, with 14 bases remaining between them. The CDR3 totals 14 residues. DNA for the CDR3: TGTGCCAGCAGTCGAGGGCGGGGCTTCAATGAGCAGTTCTTC. It is translated as CASSRGRGFNEQFF.

Ten or more counts support this clonotype. The junction departs from germline at one end; a sequencing error may be responsible. This chain joins TRBV5-1 and TRBJ1-1, with D possibly TRBD1 on 6 matching bases. The CDR3 is 14 residues long. The germline gives CDR1 SGHRS, CDR2 YFSETQ. The CDR3 is CASSLGQRNTEAFF. The CDR3 DNA is TGTGCCAGCAGCCTTGGACAGAGGAACACTGAAGCTTTCTTT.

This clonotype was observed many times. This chain links TRBV5-1 with TRBJ2-7; D tentatively reads TRBD1 or TRBD2 (5 bases each). Germline CDR1 SGHRS, CDR2 YFSETQ. The CDR3 runs 14 residues. With 3 bases removed from V and 3 bases from J, the gap between germline ends came to 13 bases. CDR3: CASSSGPYSYEQYF. CDR3 in DNA: TGCGCCAGCAGCTCGGGGCCATACAGCTACGAGCAGTACTTC.